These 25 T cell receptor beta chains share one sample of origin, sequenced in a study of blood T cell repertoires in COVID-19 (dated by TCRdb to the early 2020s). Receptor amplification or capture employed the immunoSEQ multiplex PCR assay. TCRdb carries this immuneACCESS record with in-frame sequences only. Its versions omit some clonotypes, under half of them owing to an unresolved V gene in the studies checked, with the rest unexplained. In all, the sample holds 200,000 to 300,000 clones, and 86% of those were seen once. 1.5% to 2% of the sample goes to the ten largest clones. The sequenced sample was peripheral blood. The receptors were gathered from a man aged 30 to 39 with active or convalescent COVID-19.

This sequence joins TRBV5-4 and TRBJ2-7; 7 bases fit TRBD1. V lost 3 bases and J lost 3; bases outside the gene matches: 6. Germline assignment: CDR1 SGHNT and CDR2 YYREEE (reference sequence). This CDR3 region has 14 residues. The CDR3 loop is CASSSGQTYYEQYF. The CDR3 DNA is TGTGCCAGCAGCTCGGGACAGACCTACTACGAGCAGTACTTC.

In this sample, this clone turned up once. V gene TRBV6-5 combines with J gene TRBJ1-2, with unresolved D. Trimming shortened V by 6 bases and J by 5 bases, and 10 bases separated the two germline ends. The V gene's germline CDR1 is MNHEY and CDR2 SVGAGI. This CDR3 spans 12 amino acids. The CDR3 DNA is TGTGCCAGCAGGCAGTTACGTTATGGCTACACCTTC. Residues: CASRQLRYGYTF.

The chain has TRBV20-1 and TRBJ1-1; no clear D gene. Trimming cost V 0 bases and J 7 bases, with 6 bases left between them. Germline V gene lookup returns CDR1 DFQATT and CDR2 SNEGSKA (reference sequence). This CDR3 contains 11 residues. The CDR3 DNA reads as TGCAGTGCTAGAGATTTCGTTGAAGCTTTCTTT. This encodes CSARDFVEAFF.

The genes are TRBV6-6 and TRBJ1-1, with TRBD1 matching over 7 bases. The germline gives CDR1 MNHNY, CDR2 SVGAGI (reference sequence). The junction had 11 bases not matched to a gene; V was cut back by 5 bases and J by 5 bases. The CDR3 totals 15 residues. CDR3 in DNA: TGTGCCAGCAGTCCCAGCAGGGGGGAGAAAACTGAAGCTTTCTTT. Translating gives CASSPSRGEKTEAFF.

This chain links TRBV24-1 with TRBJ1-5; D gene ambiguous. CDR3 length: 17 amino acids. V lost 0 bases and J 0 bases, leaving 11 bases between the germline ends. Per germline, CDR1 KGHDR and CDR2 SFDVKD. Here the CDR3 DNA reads TGTGCCACCAGTGATTTGGAGGGAATGGATAGCAATCAGCCCCAGCATTTT. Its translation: CATSDLEGMDSNQPQHF.

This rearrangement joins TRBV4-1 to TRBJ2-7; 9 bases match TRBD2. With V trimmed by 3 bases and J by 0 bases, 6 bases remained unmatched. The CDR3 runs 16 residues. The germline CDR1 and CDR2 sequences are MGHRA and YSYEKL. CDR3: CASSQAGLASSYEQYF. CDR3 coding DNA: TGCGCCAGCAGCCAGGCGGGACTAGCAAGCTCCTACGAGCAGTACTTC.

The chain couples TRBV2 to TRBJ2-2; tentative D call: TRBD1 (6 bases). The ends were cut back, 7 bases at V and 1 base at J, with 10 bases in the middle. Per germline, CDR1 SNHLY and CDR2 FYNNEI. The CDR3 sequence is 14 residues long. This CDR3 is CASTSRGNTGELFF. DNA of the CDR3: TGTGCCAGCACGAGCAGGGGGAACACCGGGGAGCTGTTTTTT.

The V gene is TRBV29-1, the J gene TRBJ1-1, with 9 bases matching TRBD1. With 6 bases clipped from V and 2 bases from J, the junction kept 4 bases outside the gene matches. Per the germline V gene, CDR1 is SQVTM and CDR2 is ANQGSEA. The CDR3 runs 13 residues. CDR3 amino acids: CSVGTGFNTEAFF. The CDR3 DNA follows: TGCAGCGTCGGGACAGGGTTCAACACTGAAGCTTTCTTT.

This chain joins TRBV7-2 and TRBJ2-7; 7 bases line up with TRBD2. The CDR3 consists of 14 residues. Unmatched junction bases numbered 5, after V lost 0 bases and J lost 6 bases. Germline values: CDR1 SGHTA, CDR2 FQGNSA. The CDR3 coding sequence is TGTGCCAGCAGCTTAGCAGGCGGGGGAGGCGAGCAGTACTTC. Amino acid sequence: CASSLAGGGGEQYF. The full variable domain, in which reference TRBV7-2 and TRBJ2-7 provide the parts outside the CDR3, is GAGVSQSPSNKVTEKGKDVELRCDPISGHTALYWYRQSLGQGLEFLIYFQGNSAPDKSGLPSDRFSAERTGGSVSTLTIQRTQQEDSAVYLCASSLAGGGGEQYFGPGTRLTVT.

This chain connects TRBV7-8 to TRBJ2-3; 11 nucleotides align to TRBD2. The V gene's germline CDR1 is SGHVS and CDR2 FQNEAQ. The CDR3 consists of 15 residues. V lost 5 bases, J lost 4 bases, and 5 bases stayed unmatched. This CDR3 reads CASSTLAGGPDTQYF. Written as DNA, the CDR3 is TGTGCCAGCAGCACCTTAGCGGGGGGGCCAGATACGCAGTATTTT.

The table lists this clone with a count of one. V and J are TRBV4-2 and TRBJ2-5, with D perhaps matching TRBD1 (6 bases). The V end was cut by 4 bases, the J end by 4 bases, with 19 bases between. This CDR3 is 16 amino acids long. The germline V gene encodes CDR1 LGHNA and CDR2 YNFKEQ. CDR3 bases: TGTGCCAGCAGCCTCCGTGTGGGGGCTTCGGGAGAGACCCAGTACTTC. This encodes CASSLRVGASGETQYF.

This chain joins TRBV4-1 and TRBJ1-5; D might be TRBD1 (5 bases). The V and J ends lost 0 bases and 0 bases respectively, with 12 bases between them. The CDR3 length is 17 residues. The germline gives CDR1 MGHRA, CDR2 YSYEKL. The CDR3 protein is CASSQEFRDYSNQPQHF. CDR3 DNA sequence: TGCGCCAGCAGCCAAGAGTTTAGGGACTATAGCAATCAGCCCCAGCATTTT.

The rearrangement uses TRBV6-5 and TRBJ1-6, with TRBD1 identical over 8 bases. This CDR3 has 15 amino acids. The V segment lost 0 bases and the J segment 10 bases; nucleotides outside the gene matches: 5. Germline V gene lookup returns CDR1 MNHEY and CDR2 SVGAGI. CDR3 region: CASSYSSRDRSPLHF. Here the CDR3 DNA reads TGTGCCAGCAGTTACTCGAGCCGGGACAGGTCACCCCTCCACTTT.

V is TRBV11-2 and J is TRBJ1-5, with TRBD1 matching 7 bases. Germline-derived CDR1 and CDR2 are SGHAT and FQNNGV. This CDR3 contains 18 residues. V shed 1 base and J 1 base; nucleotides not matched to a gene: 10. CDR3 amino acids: CASSLGAWDSESNQPQHF. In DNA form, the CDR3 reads TGTGCCAGCAGCTTAGGGGCTTGGGACAGCGAAAGCAATCAGCCCCAGCATTTT.

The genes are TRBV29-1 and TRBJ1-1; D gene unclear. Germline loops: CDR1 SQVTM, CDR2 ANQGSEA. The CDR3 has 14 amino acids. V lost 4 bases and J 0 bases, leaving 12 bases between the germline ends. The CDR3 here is CSVAGKLVNTEAFF. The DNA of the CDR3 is TGCAGCGTTGCCGGGAAGTTGGTGAACACTGAAGCTTTCTTT.

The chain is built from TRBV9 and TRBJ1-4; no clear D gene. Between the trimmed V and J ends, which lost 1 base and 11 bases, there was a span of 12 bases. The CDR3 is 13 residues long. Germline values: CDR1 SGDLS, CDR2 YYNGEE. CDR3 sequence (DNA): TGTGCCAGCAGCGTAAGACACCGAGGGAAACTGTTTTTT. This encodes CASSVRHRGKLFF.

This CDR3 is CASSVDGANQPQHF. The DNA of the CDR3 is TGTGCCAGCAGCGTAGATGGGGCAAATCAGCCCCAGCATTTT. The gene calls are TRBV9 and TRBJ1-5; D perhaps matches TRBD1 (5 bases). V gave up 0 bases and J gave up 4 bases, with 8 bases separating them. CDR1 SGDLS and CDR2 YYNGEE come from the germline V gene. This CDR3 comprises 14 residues.

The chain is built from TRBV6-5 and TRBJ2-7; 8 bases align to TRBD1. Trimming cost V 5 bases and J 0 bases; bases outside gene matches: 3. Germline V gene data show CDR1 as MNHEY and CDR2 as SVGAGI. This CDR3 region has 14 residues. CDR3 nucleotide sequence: TGTGCCAGCAGTACAGGGGGAAACTCCTACGAGCAGTACTTC. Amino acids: CASSTGGNSYEQYF.

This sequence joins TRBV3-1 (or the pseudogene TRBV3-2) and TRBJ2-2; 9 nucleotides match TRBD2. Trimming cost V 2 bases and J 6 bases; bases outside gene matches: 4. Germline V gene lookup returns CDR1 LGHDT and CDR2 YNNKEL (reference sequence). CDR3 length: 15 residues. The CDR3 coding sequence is TGTGCCAGCAGCCAAAATAGCGGGGGCTCCGGGGAGCTGTTTTTT. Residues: CASSQNSGGSGELFF.

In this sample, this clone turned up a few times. The CDR3 DNA sequence: TGTGCCAGCTCACCCCAGGGTTTGGACACTGAAGCTTTCTTT. This sequence encodes CASSPQGLDTEAFF. The chain has TRBV18 and TRBJ1-1; D is perhaps TRBD1 (5 bases). V lost 3 bases and J 3 bases, leaving 11 bases between the germline ends. This CDR3 comprises 14 residues. Germline CDR1 KGHSH, CDR2 LQKENI.

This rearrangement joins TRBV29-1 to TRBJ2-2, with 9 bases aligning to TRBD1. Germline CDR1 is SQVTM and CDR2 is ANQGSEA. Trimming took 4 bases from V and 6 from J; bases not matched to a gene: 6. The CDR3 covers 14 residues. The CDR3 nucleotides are TGCAGCGTTGTCGGACAGGGGAGGCCCGGGGAGCTGTTTTTT. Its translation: CSVVGQGRPGELFF.

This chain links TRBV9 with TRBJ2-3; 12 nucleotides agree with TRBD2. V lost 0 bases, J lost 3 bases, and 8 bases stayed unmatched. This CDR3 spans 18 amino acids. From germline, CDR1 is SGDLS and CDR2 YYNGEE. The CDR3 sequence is CASSVGPSGGARTDTQYF. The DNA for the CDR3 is TGTGCCAGCAGCGTAGGGCCTAGCGGGGGGGCTAGGACAGATACGCAGTATTTT.

This CDR3 reads CASSPRRGADTGELFF. The CDR3 DNA reads as TGCGCCAGCAGCCCCAGGCGGGGGGCAGACACCGGGGAGCTGTTTTTT. This chain connects TRBV4-3 to TRBJ2-2; 8 bases match TRBD2. Germline CDR1 is LGHNA and CDR2 is YSLEER. After removal of 4 bases from V and 3 bases from J, the junction contained 7 bases not matched to a gene. The CDR3 is 16 amino acids.

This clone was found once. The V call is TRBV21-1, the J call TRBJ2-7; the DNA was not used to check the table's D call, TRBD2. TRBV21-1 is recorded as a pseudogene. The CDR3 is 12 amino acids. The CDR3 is CAVVGALMEQYF. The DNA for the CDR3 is TGTGCCGTCGTGGGAGCGCTGATGGAGCAGTACTTC.

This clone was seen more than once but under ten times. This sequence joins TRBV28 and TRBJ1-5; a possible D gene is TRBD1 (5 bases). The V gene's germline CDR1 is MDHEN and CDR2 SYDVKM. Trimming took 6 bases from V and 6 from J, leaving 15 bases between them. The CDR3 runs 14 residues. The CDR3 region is CASSTSNRFQPQHF. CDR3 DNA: TGTGCCAGCAGCACTTCTAACAGGTTTCAGCCCCAGCATTTT.